This TCR beta chain was captured by sequencing in a study of vaccination and CD4 T cells after COVID-19 (dated by TCRdb to between 2021 and 2022). Regarding the study in general: Convalescent patients had a positive SARS-CoV-2 result on nasal swab PCR, and of these patients, several had mild disease and one had severe disease. Culture stimuli were overlapping spike peptide pools from SARS-CoV-2 and from the common cold coronaviruses HCoV-NL63, HCoV-OC43 and HCoV-229E. As controls, cultures received a CEFX viral epitope pool (the positive control), an HIV-1 Nef peptide pool (the negative control), or no peptide at all. Post-COVID blood samples were collected from convalescent patients a median of roughly 100 days after diagnosis, with a range of roughly 35 to 180 days. Post-vaccine blood samples were obtained a median of around 67 days after the second vaccine dose, with a range of about 12 to 241 days. Participants received two doses of either the Pfizer-BioNTech BNT162b2 vaccine (n=8) or the Moderna mRNA-1273 vaccine (n=2). The convalescent cohort included six males and four females, with two Hispanic individuals, seven Caucasians, two Asians and one multiracial person. In more than eight COVID-19 convalescent patients and a handful of infection-naive healthy vaccine recipients, researchers compared the spike-specific CD4+ TCR repertoire from before mRNA vaccination with the repertoire from after.

The V end loses 2 bases and the J end loses 2 bases, and a stretch of 9 bases separates them. The germline V gene gives CDR1 as MNHEY and CDR2 as SVGAGI. The CDR3 runs 14 amino acids, cysteine and phenylalanine included. Only the CDR3 DNA is retained, 42 bases long and in frame from the first base. This specimen's treatment or condition label, per the study, means: roughly ten-day PBMC culture with coronavirus spike peptide pools or control peptides (ViraFEST assay). The ViraFEST assay was used in the study, in which antigen-specific T cells were expanded with peptide pools and expanded clonotypes were subsequently identified by TCR sequencing. The convalescent patients' positive SARS-CoV-2 PCR tests fell between March and December 2020, which was before the Alpha, Beta and Delta variants emerged in the United States. Each well held 2 million to 2.5 million PBMCs cultured with roughly 10 ug/ml peptide pools in IMDM containing around 5.5% human AB serum and 7.5 to 10 IU/ml IL-2. Half of the culture medium was replaced with fresh IL-2-containing medium on days 3 and 7. After 10 days of culture, CD4+ T cells were isolated by negative selection using the EasySep CD4+ T cell isolation kit. Ficoll-Paque Plus gradient centrifugation was used to isolate PBMCs from whole blood, and the isolated PBMCs were then either used fresh or cryopreserved at -140C. In general, triplicate wells were set up for every culture condition.

Turning to this clonotype: Its antigen is unknown. No quality values exist for individual bases; no much larger clone is one base distant.

Results and caveats for the whole study, not just this receptor: Nearly all vaccine-specific clones in convalescent patients (304 of 307) were mono-reactive for SARS-CoV-2 spike rather than cross-reactive with common cold coronaviruses. Only a relatively small number of convalescent patients were included in the study, and early timepoints following natural infection were not analyzed. The median number of SARS-CoV-2-reactive clonotypes rose from 20 to 25 after infection to 38 after vaccination, but the change was not significant. Among convalescent patients, a median about 90% of the SARS-CoV-2-reactive clones seen after vaccination appeared only after vaccination, which suggests priming specific to the vaccine.

Library generation was performed with PCR. At the Johns Hopkins FTIC core, DNA from the cultured CD4+ T cells underwent TCR sequencing with the Oncomine TCR Beta short-read assay. The QIAamp micro DNA kit was used to extract genomic DNA from the cultured CD4+ T cells. Oncomine TCR Beta libraries made from cultured CD4+ T cells were pooled using unique dual indexes and sequenced on an Illumina iSeq 100. In the source study's methods: Non-productive sequences were filtered out, and CDR3s that did not start with C, did not end with F or W, or were shorter than 7 amino acids were discarded. The MANAFEST web application was used to identify antigen-specific clonotypes by comparing peptide-stimulated wells against reference wells and other culture wells. To be called positive, a clone needed an FDR below 0.05, an odds ratio above 5, and a productive frequency above 0.1% in at least two of three replicate wells. A clonotype was classed as cross-reactive if the clonotype showed significant expansion both in SARS-CoV-2 spike wells and in at least one common cold coronavirus spike condition. CDR3 homology was assessed with Levenshtein distances (stringdist) and unrooted phylogenetic trees (ape) in R version 3.6.1. TCRdb redid the processing of the public reads, applying fastp at Q25 and MiXCR, and retained in-frame beta chains. CDR3 protein sequences are deduplicated, and each keeps its most common genes and DNA. The V and J calls and clone size come from TCRdb's table, not from the authors' own analysis. The sample table shows approximately 12,000 distinct CDR3 sequences, and over 60% are seen once. Jointly, the top ten make up just over 7% of the sample.

The receptor was isolated from a human donor who had recovered from COVID-19. Sequenced material: CD4+ T cells from blood, cultured in vitro, taken before SARS-CoV-2 vaccination. The chain employs TRBV6-5 and TRBJ2-5, with the identity of the D gene unclear. The CDR3 region: CASSYGRGQETQYF. Here is the DNA: TGTGCCAGCAGTTACGGTCGCGGACAAGAGACCCAGTACTTC.